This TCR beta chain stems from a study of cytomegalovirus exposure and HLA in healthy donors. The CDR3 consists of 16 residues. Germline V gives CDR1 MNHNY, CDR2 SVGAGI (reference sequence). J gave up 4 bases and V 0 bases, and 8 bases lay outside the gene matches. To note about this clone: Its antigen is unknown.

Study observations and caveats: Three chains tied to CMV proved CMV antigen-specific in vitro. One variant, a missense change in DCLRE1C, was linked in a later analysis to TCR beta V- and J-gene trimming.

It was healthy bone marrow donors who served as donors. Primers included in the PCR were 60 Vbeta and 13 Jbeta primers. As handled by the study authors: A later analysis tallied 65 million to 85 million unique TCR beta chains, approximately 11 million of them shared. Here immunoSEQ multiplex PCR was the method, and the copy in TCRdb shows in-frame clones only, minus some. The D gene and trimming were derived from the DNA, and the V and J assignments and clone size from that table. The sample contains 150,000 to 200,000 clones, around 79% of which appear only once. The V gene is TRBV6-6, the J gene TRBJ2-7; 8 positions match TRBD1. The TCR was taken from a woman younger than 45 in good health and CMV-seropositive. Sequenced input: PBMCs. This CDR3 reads CASSYSSAGQGYEQYF. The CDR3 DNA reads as TGTGCCAGCAGTTACTCCAGCGCCGGACAGGGATACGAGCAGTACTTC.